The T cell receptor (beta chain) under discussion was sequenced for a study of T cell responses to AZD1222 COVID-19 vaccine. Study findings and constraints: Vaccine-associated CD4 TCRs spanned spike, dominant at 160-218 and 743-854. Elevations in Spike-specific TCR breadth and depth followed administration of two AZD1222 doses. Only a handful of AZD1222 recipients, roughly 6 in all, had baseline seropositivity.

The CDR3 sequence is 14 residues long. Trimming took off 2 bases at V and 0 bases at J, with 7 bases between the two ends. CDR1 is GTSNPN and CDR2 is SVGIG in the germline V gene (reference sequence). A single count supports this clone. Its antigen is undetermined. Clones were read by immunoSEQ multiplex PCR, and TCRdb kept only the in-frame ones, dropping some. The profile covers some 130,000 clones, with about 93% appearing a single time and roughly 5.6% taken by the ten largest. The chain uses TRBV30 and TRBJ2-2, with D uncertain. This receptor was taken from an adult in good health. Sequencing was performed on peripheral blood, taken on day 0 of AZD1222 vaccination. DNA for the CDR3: TGTGCCTGGAGTATTGGAGCGAACACCGGGGAGCTGTTTTTT. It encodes CAWSIGANTGELFF.